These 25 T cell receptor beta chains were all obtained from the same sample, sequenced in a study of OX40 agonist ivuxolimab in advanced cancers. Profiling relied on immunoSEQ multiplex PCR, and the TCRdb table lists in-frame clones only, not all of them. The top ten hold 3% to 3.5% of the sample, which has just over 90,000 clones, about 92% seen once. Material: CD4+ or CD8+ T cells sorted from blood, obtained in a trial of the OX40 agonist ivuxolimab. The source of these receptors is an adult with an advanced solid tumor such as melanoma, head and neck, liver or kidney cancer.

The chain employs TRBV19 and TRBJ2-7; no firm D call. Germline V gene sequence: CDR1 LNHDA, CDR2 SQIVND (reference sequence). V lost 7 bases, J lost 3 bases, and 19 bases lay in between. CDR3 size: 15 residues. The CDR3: CASTYATGPSYEQYF. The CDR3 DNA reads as TGTGCCAGTACCTACGCGACCGGACCGAGCTACGAGCAGTACTTC.

CDR3 nucleotide sequence: TGTGCCTGGGCGGGGGGGGGTAGCACAGATACGCAGTATTTT. It translates to CAWAGGGSTDTQYF. The rearrangement links TRBV30 to TRBJ2-3, with 9 bases aligning to TRBD2. V gave up 5 bases and J gave up 0 bases; unmatched junction bases: 3. The V gene's germline CDR1 is GTSNPN and CDR2 SVGIG (reference sequence). The CDR3 runs to 14 residues. The full variable domain, its missing parts supplied by reference TRBV30 and TRBJ2-3, is SQTIHQWPATLVQPVGSPLSLECTVEGTSNPNLYWYRQAAGRGLQLLFYSVGIGQISSEVPQNLSASRPQDRQFILSSKKLLLSDSGFYLCAWAGGGSTDTQYFGPGTRLTVL.

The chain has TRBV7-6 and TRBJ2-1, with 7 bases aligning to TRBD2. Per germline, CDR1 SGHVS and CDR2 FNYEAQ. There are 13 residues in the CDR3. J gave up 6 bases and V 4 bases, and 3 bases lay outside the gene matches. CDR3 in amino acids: CASSWGGSNEQFF. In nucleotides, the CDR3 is TGTGCCAGCAGCTGGGGGGGGAGCAATGAGCAGTTCTTC.

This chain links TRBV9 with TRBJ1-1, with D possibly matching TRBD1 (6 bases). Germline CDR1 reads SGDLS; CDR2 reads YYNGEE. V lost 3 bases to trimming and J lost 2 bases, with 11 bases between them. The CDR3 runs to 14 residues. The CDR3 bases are TGTGCCAGCAGCGGGGGGACACCCAACACTGAAGCTTTCTTT. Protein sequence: CASSGGTPNTEAFF.

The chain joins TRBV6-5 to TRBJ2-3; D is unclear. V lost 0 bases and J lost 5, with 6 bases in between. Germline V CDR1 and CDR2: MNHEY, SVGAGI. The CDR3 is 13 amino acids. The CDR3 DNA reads TGTGCCAGCAGTTACTCGTCCGTAGATACGCAGTATTTT. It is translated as CASSYSSVDTQYF.

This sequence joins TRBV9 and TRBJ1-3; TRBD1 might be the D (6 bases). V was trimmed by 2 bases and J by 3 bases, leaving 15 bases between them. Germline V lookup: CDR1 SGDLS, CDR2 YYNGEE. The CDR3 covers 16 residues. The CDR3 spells CASSVFYRACGNTIYF. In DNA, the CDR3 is TGTGCCAGCAGCGTTTTTTACAGGGCCTGTGGAAACACCATATATTTT.

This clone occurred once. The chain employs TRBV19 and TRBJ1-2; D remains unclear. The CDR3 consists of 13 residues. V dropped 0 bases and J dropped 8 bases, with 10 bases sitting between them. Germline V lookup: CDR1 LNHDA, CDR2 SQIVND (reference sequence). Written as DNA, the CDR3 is TGTGCCAGTAGTATAGATAGAGGCAGCGGCTACACCTTC. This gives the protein CASSIDRGSGYTF.

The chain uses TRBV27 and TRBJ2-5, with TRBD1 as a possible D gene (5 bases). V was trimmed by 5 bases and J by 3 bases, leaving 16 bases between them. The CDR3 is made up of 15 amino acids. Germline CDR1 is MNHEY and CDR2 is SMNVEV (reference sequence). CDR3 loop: CASSPAQAAEETQYF. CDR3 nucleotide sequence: TGTGCCAGCAGTCCCGCACAGGCGGCGGAAGAGACCCAGTACTTC.

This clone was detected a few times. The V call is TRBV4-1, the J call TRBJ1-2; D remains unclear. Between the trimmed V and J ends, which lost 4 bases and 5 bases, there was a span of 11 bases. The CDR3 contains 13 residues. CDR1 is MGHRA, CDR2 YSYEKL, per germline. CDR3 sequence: CASSPGEGYGYTF. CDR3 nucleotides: TGCGCCAGCAGCCCCGGGGAGGGATATGGCTACACCTTC.

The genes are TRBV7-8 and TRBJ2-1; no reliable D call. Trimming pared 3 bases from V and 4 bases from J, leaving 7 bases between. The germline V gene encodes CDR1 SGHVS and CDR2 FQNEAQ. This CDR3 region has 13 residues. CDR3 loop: CASSFSIYNEQFF. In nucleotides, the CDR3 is TGTGCCAGCAGCTTTAGTATTTACAATGAGCAGTTCTTC. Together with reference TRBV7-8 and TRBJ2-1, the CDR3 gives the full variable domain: GAGVSQSPRYKVAKRGQDVALRCDPISGHVSLFWYQQALGQGPEFLTYFQNEAQLDKSGLPSDRFFAERPEGSVSTLKIQRTQQEDSAVYLCASSFSIYNEQFFGPGTRLTVL.

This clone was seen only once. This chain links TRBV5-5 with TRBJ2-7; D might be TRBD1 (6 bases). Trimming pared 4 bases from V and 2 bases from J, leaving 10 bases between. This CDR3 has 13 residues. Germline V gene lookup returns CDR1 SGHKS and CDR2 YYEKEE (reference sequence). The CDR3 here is CASSRDIPYEQYF. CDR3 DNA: TGTGCCAGCAGCCGGGACATACCCTACGAGCAGTACTTC.

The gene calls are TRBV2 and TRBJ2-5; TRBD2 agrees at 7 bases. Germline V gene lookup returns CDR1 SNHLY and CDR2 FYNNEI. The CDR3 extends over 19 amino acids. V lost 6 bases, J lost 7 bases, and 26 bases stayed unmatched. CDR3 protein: CASSDGNLAGVRPIGTQYF. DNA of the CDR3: TGTGCCAGCAGCGACGGGAATTTGGCGGGGGTGCGCCCCATCGGGACCCAGTACTTC.

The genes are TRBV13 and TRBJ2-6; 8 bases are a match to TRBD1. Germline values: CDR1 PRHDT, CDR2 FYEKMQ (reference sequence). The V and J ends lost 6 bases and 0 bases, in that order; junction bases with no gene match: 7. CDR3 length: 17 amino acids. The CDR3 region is CASRPTGEFSGANVLTF. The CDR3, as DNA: TGTGCCAGCAGGCCGACAGGGGAGTTCTCTGGGGCCAACGTCCTGACTTTC.

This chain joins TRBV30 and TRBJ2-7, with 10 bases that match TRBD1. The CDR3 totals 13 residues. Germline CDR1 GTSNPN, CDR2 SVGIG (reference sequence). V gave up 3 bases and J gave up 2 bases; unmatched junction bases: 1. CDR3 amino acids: CAWRGQGTYEQYF. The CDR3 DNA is TGTGCCTGGAGGGGACAGGGGACCTACGAGCAGTACTTC.

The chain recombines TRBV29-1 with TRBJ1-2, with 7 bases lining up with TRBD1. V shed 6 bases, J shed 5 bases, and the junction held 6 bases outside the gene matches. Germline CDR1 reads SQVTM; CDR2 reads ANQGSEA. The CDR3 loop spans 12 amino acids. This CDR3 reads CSVDREEYGYTF. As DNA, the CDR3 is TGCAGCGTCGACAGGGAGGAGTATGGCTACACCTTC.

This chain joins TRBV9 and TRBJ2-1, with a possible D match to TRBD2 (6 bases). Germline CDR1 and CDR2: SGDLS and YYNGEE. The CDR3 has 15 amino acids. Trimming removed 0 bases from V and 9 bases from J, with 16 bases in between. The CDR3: CASSVVPASEVEQFF. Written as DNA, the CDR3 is TGTGCCAGCAGCGTAGTGCCCGCTAGCGAGGTTGAGCAGTTCTTC.

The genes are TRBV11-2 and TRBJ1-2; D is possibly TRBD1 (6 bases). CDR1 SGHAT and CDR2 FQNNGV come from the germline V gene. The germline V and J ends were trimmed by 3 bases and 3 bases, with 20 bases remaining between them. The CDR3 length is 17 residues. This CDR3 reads CASSLSAVGGADYGYTF. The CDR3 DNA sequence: TGTGCCAGCAGCTTGTCGGCCGTGGGGGGGGCAGACTATGGCTACACCTTC.

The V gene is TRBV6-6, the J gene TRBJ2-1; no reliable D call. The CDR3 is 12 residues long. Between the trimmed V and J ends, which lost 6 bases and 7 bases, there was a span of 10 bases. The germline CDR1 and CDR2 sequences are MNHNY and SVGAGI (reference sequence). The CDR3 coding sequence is TGTGCCAGCAGAGAAGTTGGGAATGAGCAGTTCTTC. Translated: CASREVGNEQFF.

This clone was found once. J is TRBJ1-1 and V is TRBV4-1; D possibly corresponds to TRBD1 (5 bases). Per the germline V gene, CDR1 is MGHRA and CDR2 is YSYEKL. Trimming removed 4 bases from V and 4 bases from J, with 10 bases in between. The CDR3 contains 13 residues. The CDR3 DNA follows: TGCGCCAGCAGCCTGGGGGGTGTCACTGAAGCTTTCTTT. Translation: CASSLGGVTEAFF.

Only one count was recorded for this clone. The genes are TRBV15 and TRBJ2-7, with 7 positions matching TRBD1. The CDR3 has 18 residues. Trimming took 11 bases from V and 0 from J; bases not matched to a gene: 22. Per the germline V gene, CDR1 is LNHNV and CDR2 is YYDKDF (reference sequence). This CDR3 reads CAGQHPTIGQENSYEQYF. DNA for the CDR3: TGTGCCGGGCAGCATCCAACGATAGGACAGGAGAACTCCTACGAGCAGTACTTC.

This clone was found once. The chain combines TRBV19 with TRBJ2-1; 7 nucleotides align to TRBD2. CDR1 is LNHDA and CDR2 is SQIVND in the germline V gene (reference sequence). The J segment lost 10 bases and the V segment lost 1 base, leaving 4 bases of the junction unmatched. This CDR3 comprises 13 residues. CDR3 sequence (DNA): TGTGCCAGTAGTATAGGTCGAGCGGGGGAGCAGTTCTTC. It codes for CASSIGRAGEQFF.

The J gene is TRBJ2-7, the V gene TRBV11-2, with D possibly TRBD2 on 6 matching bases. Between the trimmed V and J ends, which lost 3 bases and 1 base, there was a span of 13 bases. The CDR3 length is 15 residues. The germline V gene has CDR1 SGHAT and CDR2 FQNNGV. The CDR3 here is CASSLGRDRSYEQYF. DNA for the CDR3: TGTGCCAGCAGCTTGGGGCGGGACCGATCCTACGAGCAGTACTTC.

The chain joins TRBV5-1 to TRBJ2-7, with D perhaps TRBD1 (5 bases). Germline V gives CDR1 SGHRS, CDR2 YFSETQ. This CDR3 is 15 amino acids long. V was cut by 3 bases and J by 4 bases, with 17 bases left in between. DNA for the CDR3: TGCGCCAGCAGCTCGGAAGGGGCCCTCTTGTACGAGCAGTACTTC. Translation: CASSSEGALLYEQYF.

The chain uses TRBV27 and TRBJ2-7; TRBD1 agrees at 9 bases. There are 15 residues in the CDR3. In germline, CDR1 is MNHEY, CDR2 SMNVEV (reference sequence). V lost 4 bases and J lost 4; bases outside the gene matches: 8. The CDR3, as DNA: TGTGCCAGCAGTTCAGGGACAGGGCCTAAATACGAGCAGTACTTC. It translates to CASSSGTGPKYEQYF.

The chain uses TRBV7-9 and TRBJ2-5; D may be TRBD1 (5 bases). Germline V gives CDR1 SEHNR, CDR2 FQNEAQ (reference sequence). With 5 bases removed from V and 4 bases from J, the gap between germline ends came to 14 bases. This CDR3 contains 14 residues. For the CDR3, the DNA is TGTGCCAGCAGCCCTCAGGGTGGGGTAGAGACCCAGTACTTC. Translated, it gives CASSPQGGVETQYF.